This TCR beta chain was found in a study of T cells in localized non-small cell lung cancer. Findings and caveats of the study: There was higher T cell clonality in uninvolved adjacent lung than in tumor, and it was highest there. The appearance of a median approximately 61 of the top 100 tumor clones was seen in adjacent lung.

The repertoire was sequenced with immunoSEQ multiplex PCR; TCRdb's copy has only in-frame clones and lacks some. The table lists tens of thousands of clones, 85% to 90% of them singletons. Germline CDR1 reads SEHNR; CDR2 reads FQNEAQ (reference sequence). CDR3 size: 14 residues. Unmatched junction bases numbered 3, after V lost 5 bases and J lost 0 bases. Points on this clone: Its target is unknown. Other DNA sequences in this specimen translate into the identical CDR3.

Sample: peripheral blood, taken before any cancer treatment. The TCR originated in a male donor aged 60 or over with stage I lung adenocarcinoma. This sequence joins TRBV7-9 and TRBJ1-1; 7 bases fit TRBD1. Written as DNA, the CDR3 is TGTGCCAGCAGCCAGGGACAGATGAACACTGAAGCTTTCTTT. It is translated as CASSQGQMNTEAFF.